The 23 T cell receptor beta chains listed next were all sequenced from one sample in a study of blood T cell repertoires in COVID-19. TCRdb keeps only in-frame clones here, not all; method: immunoSEQ multiplex PCR. The data show 200,000 to 250,000 clones, roughly 84% seen once. The sequencing input was peripheral blood. The receptors originated from a woman older than 75 with active or convalescent COVID-19.

The V and J genes are TRBV4-3 and TRBJ1-1; 7 bases line up with TRBD1. CDR1 is LGHNA, CDR2 YSLEER, per germline. This CDR3 spans 14 amino acids. V lost 3 bases to trimming and J lost 4 bases; unmatched junction nucleotides: 5. The DNA for the CDR3 is TGCGCCAGCAGCCAGTCAGGGGGGACCACTGAAGCTTTCTTT. This gives the protein CASSQSGGTTEAFF.

This chain joins TRBV4-3 and TRBJ1-5; unclear D gene. The V end lost 4 bases, the J end lost 7 bases, and 14 bases lay between the germline ends. The V gene's germline CDR1 is LGHNA and CDR2 YSLEER. There are 14 residues in the CDR3. The CDR3 region has the DNA TGCGCCAGCAGCCCCCGAGGTGGTCCCCAGCCCCAGCATTTT. Its protein is CASSPRGGPQPQHF.

The gene calls are TRBV25-1 and TRBJ1-4, with 11 bases aligning to TRBD1. There are 13 residues in the CDR3. The V segment lost 8 bases and the J segment 8 bases; nucleotides outside the gene matches: 4. From germline, CDR1 is MGHDK and CDR2 SYGVNS. CDR3 sequence: CASRTGGQEKLFF. The CDR3 DNA reads as TGTGCCAGCCGGACAGGGGGCCAGGAAAAACTGTTTTTT.

Concerning this clone itself: This sequence may be a read error, since a much larger clone differs from it by one base. The V and J genes are TRBV5-6 and TRBJ2-7, with TRBD2 as a possible D gene (5 bases). Trimming took 3 bases from V and 1 from J, leaving 8 bases between them. In germline, CDR1 is SGHDT, CDR2 YYEEEE. The CDR3 runs to 13 residues. This chain's CDR3 is CASSYGLSYEQYF. The DNA of the CDR3 is TGTGCCAGCAGCTACGGACTTTCCTACGAGCAGTACTTC.

The rearrangement uses TRBV2 and TRBJ1-2; 12 nucleotides agree with TRBD1. Unmatched junction bases numbered 11, after V lost 6 bases and J lost 3 bases. Per the germline V gene, CDR1 is SNHLY and CDR2 is FYNNEI. This CDR3 is built from 17 residues. This chain's CDR3 is CASSRGTGGVIDYGYTF. The CDR3 DNA reads as TGTGCCAGCAGCCGCGGGACAGGGGGCGTAATTGACTATGGCTACACCTTC.

CDR3 in amino acids: CSASKGAKDEQYF. The CDR3, as DNA: TGCAGTGCTAGTAAGGGGGCGAAGGACGAGCAGTACTTC. The chain carries TRBV20-1 and TRBJ2-7; TRBD1 agrees at 7 bases. There are 13 residues in the CDR3. V trimming: 3 bases; J trimming: 5 bases; junction bases outside the gene matches: 7. The V gene's germline CDR1 is DFQATT and CDR2 SNEGSKA (reference sequence).

The chain combines TRBV19 with TRBJ1-2; 7 bases are shared with TRBD1. Germline V lookup: CDR1 LNHDA, CDR2 SQIVND (reference sequence). The trim removed 6 bases at V and 7 bases at J, leaving 5 bases unmatched. The length of the CDR3 is 12 residues. The CDR3 loop is CASSWTGSGYTF. CDR3 sequence (DNA): TGTGCCAGTAGCTGGACAGGTAGTGGCTACACCTTC.

This chain connects TRBV5-1 to TRBJ2-2; 7 nucleotides match TRBD1. There are 15 residues in the CDR3. V lost 3 bases and J lost 6; bases outside the gene matches: 8. CDR1 is SGHRS, CDR2 YFSETQ, per germline. The CDR3 region is CASSSPDRAAGELFF. CDR3 DNA: TGCGCCAGCAGCTCGCCCGACAGGGCTGCCGGGGAGCTGTTTTTT.

The V gene is TRBV5-1, the J gene TRBJ2-7, with 10 bases fitting TRBD2. The V segment lost 1 base and the J segment 7 bases; nucleotides outside the gene matches: 5. Germline loops: CDR1 SGHRS, CDR2 YFSETQ. The CDR3 extends over 14 amino acids. As DNA, the CDR3 is TGCGCCAGCAGCTTGCAGCGGGAGGGCCAGGAGCAGTACTTC. As protein: CASSLQREGQEQYF.

This chain links TRBV28 with TRBJ1-5; 10 bases agree with TRBD1. The CDR3 contains 15 residues. Unmatched junction bases numbered 10, after V lost 8 bases and J lost 6 bases. The V gene's germline CDR1 is MDHEN and CDR2 SYDVKM. This CDR3 is CASQTGTGVFQPQHF. The CDR3 nucleotides are TGTGCCAGCCAAACCGGGACAGGGGTTTTTCAGCCCCAGCATTTT.

The V gene is TRBV14, the J gene TRBJ2-3; 7 bases agree with TRBD2. The J segment lost 5 bases and the V segment lost 4 bases, leaving 12 bases of the junction unmatched. This CDR3 is 16 amino acids long. Looked up from germline, CDR1 is SGHDN and CDR2 is FVKESK. The CDR3 region is CASSPPGGGRVDTQYF. The CDR3 DNA follows: TGTGCCAGCAGCCCACCGGGGGGTGGCAGAGTAGATACGCAGTATTTT.

The chain combines TRBV12-5 with TRBJ2-7; D ambiguous. The CDR3 covers 15 residues. V was shortened by 1 base and J by 3 bases, with 13 bases between the two germline ends. CDR1 and CDR2 from the germline V gene are LGHNT and FRNRAP. The CDR3 reads CASGLAPLRGYEQYF. CDR3 nucleotides: TGTGCTAGTGGTTTGGCACCGTTAAGAGGCTACGAGCAGTACTTC.

The chain links TRBV15 to TRBJ2-6; 9 bases map to TRBD1. J was trimmed by 0 bases and V by 0 bases; bases with no gene match: 6. The CDR3 length is 19 residues. Germline assignment: CDR1 LNHNV and CDR2 YYDKDF (reference sequence). In DNA, the CDR3 is TGTGCCACCAGCAGAGATGTGGGACAGGGATACTCTGGGGCCAACGTCCTGACTTTC. Protein: CATSRDVGQGYSGANVLTF.

The chain has TRBV20-1 and TRBJ1-1; D gene uncertain. V gave up 6 bases and J gave up 3 bases, with 8 bases separating them. Germline V CDR1 and CDR2: DFQATT, SNEGSKA (reference sequence). The CDR3 totals 11 residues. DNA of the CDR3: TGCAGTGCCCCTGCGGACACTGAAGCTTTCTTT. Protein product: CSAPADTEAFF.

This rearrangement joins TRBV4-1 to TRBJ1-2; 8 nucleotides agree with TRBD1. Germline CDR1 is MGHRA and CDR2 is YSYEKL. The CDR3 length is 15 residues. V trimming: 0 bases; J trimming: 7 bases; junction bases outside the gene matches: 7. CDR3 region: CASSQDAGGVFGYTF. Written as DNA, the CDR3 is TGCGCCAGCAGCCAAGATGCAGGGGGCGTTTTTGGCTACACCTTC.

The chain recombines TRBV18 with TRBJ1-5; the match to TRBD1 covers 7 bases. CDR3 length: 19 residues. Unmatched junction bases numbered 21, after V lost 5 bases and J lost 5 bases. Germline-derived CDR1 and CDR2 are KGHSH and LQKENI. The DNA of the CDR3 is TGTGCCAGCTCAAAGAGACAGGGCCACGTTTCCCCAGCTGATCAGCCCCAGCATTTT. This translates into CASSKRQGHVSPADQPQHF. The entire variable domain, with the rest obtained from reference TRBV18 and TRBJ1-5, is as follows: NAGVMQNPRHLVRRRGQEARLRCSPMKGHSHVYWYRQLPEEGLKFMVYLQKENIIDESGMPKERFSAEFPKEGPSILRIQQVVRGDSAAYFCASSKRQGHVSPADQPQHFGDGTRLSIL.

V and J are TRBV6-6 and TRBJ1-1; TRBD1 aligns across 7 bases. This CDR3 has 13 residues. The ends lost 6 bases at V and 6 bases at J; junction bases unmatched: 7. CDR1 is MNHNY, CDR2 SVGAGI, per germline (reference sequence). The CDR3 is CASRQQGRPEAFF. CDR3 coding DNA: TGTGCCAGCAGACAACAGGGGCGGCCTGAAGCTTTCTTT.

The chain joins TRBV2 to TRBJ2-3, with a weak D call TRBD2 (6 bases). This CDR3 has 12 amino acids. Germline CDR1 SNHLY, CDR2 FYNNEI. Trimming stripped 8 bases from V and 5 bases from J, with 11 bases between. The CDR3 coding sequence is TGTGCCAGCGGGGCGGGGAAAGATACGCAGTATTTT. Amino acids: CASGAGKDTQYF.

The chain joins TRBV5-1 to TRBJ2-3; possibly TRBD1 for D (6 bases). The CDR3 totals 14 residues. CDR1 is SGHRS and CDR2 is YFSETQ in the germline V gene. V was cut by 4 bases and J by 1 base, with 10 bases left in between. This CDR3 reads CASSQRQGTDTQYF. For the CDR3, the DNA is TGCGCCAGCAGCCAAAGACAGGGCACAGATACGCAGTATTTT. Full variable domain (remainder filled in from reference TRBV5-1 and TRBJ2-3): KAGVTQTPRYLIKTRGQQVTLSCSPISGHRSVSWYQQTPGQGLQFLFEYFSETQRNKGNFPGRFSGRQFSNSRSEMNVSTLELGDSALYLCASSQRQGTDTQYFGPGTRLTVL.

This sequence joins TRBV11-2 and TRBJ2-5, with TRBD2 matching over 8 bases. The J segment lost 5 bases and the V segment lost 7 bases, leaving 9 bases of the junction unmatched. This CDR3 comprises 14 residues. Germline V gene sequence: CDR1 SGHAT, CDR2 FQNNGV. CDR3 protein: CASTLGTRRETQYF. CDR3 DNA: TGTGCCAGCACCCTCGGGACTAGGCGGGAGACCCAGTACTTC.

CDR3 residues: CASSAQGRDEKLFF. CDR3 coding DNA: TGTGCCAGCAGTGCACAGGGGCGAGACGAAAAACTGTTTTTT. J is TRBJ1-4 and V is TRBV25-1, with 7 bases matching TRBD1. Germline V gives CDR1 MGHDK, CDR2 SYGVNS. This CDR3 is built from 14 residues. V shed 4 bases, J shed 8 bases, and the junction held 7 bases outside the gene matches.

In this sample, this clone turned up a few times. The genes are TRBV5-6 and TRBJ2-2; TRBD2 aligns across 10 bases. The CDR3 contains 16 residues. V shed 5 bases and J 1 base; nucleotides not matched to a gene: 5. The V gene's germline CDR1 is SGHDT and CDR2 YYEEEE. Here the CDR3 reads CASRWSSGGNTGELFF. The CDR3 DNA follows: TGTGCCAGCAGGTGGTCTAGCGGGGGGAACACCGGGGAGCTGTTTTTT.

The chain has TRBV7-6 and TRBJ1-2, with D hard to call. V shed 5 bases and J shed 4 bases, with 20 bases lying between them. This CDR3 spans 16 amino acids. Per germline, CDR1 SGHVS and CDR2 FNYEAQ. Written as DNA, the CDR3 is TGTGCCAGCAGCCCCGCCGGGAGGGAGGGAACCTATGGCTACACCTTC. It is translated as CASSPAGREGTYGYTF.